The source of this T cell receptor beta chain is a study of blood T cell repertoires in COVID-19. TCRdb keeps only in-frame clones here, not all; method: immunoSEQ multiplex PCR. The sample comprises fewer than 65,000 clones, approximately 85% of which are singletons, and 5.5% to 7.5% rests with the top ten. The V and J ends lost 6 bases and 0 bases, in that order; junction bases with no gene match: 7. The CDR3 covers 16 residues. Looked up from germline, CDR1 is PRHDT and CDR2 is FYEKMQ (reference sequence). The source is a man in his 60s with acute or convalescent COVID-19. Sequencing used peripheral blood. J is TRBJ2-1 and V is TRBV13; 8 bases agree with TRBD2. The CDR3 DNA sequence: TGTGCCAGCAGACCCAAGCGGGGGCGCTCCTACAATGAGCAGTTCTTC. Its protein is CASRPKRGRSYNEQFF.